The clone carrying this T cell receptor (beta chain) has just a few counts. The antigen is unknown. These data belong to a study of T-cell memory formation after mild COVID-19. For the study at large: TCR clustering was largely donor specific. Study-wide results and caveats: Cross-reactive memory apparently joined, as some responding clones appeared in pre-infection memory.

5'RACE primed at constant segments yielded TCR alpha and TCR beta cDNA libraries bearing sample barcodes and UMIs. Each CDR3 protein is one row after TCRdb ran MiXCR on the 5' RACE reads. The sample has approximately 250,000 distinct CDR3 sequences, approximately 16% seen once. Deletions cut 11 bases from V and 1 base from J, with 14 bases between. Germline CDR1 is MNHEY and CDR2 is SVGEGT. CDR3 length equals 13 residues. V gene TRBV6-2 or TRBV6-3 combines with J gene TRBJ1-1; possibly TRBD1 for D (5 bases). This receptor was obtained from a man younger than 35 who had mild COVID-19 (a few samples of this study predate the infection). Cell type and time point are not known. Specimen: PBMCs or a T cell subset sorted from them (not recorded which). CDR3 in amino acids: CAGHRDGNTEAFF. In nucleotides, the CDR3 is TGTGCCGGACACCGGGACGGGAACACTGAAGCTTTCTTT.